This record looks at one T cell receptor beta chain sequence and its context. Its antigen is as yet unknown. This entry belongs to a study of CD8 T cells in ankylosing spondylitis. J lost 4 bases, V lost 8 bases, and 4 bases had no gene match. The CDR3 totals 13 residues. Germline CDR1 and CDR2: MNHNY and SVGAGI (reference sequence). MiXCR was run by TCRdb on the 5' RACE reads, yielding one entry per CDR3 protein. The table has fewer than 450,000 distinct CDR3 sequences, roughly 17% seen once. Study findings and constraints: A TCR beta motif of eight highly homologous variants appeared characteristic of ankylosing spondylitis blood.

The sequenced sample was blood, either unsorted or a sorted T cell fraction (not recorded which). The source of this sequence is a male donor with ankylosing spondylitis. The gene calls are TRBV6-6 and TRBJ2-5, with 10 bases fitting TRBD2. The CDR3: CASEASGGETQYF. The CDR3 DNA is TGTGCCAGCGAGGCTAGCGGGGGAGAGACCCAGTACTTC.